The 19 T cell receptor beta chains listed next were all sequenced from one sample in a study of molecular identifiers for immune sequencing clone quantification. TCRdb passed the PCR reads through MiXCR, listing each CDR3 protein once. The data contain about half a million distinct CDR3 sequences, roughly a fifth of them singletons. The source material was naive CD8+ T cells from blood, with Jurkat cell RNA spiked in. Subset in this sample: FACS-sorted CD8+CD4-CCR7+CD45RA+ naive T cells. The receptors here all came from a human donor in good health. Some libraries in this study had Jurkat cell RNA spiked in.

This rearrangement joins TRBV4-2 to TRBJ2-7, with 8 bases that match TRBD1. The junction had 9 bases not matched to a gene; V was cut back by 4 bases and J by 4 bases. The CDR3 consists of 15 residues. Germline CDR1 reads LGHNA; CDR2 reads YNFKEQ. As DNA, the CDR3 is TGTGCCAGCAGCCCCCGGACAGGGAGTCGGTACGAGCAGTACTTC. Its protein product is CASSPRTGSRYEQYF.

As to this clonotype: The conserved closing phenylalanine or tryptophan is absent in this CDR3, likely reflecting a read error. The chain recombines TRBV6-2 or TRBV6-3 with TRBJ1-1; D unresolved. Trimming removed 4 bases at V and 3 bases at J, with 12 bases between. The CDR3 is 14 amino acids. Germline-derived CDR1 and CDR2 are MNHEY and SVGEGT. The CDR3 sequence: CASSLMVSYTEAFL. In DNA form, the CDR3 reads TGTGCCAGCAGTTTGATGGTTAGCTACACTGAAGCTTTCTTA.

This clonotype was recorded many times. The gene calls are TRBV6-5 and TRBJ2-3, with 12 nucleotides matching TRBD2. The V and J ends lost 2 bases and 5 bases, in that order; junction bases with no gene match: 5. This CDR3 region has 16 residues. CDR1 is MNHEY and CDR2 is SVGAGI in the germline V gene. CDR3 coding DNA: TGTGCCAGCAGTTACCTAGCGGGGGGGCCTCAAGATACGCAGTATTTT. Translated, it gives CASSYLAGGPQDTQYF.

The rearrangement links TRBV12-3 or TRBV12-4 to TRBJ1-2; D not certain. Between the trimmed V and J ends, which lost 7 bases and 5 bases, there was a span of 14 bases. CDR3 size: 13 residues. The CDR3 DNA is TGTGCCAGCATGATGGGCCTACAGTATGGCTACACCTTC. Translated: CASMMGLQYGYTF.

Turning to this clonotype: This sequence may be a read error, since a much larger clone differs from it by one base. V is TRBV28 and J is TRBJ2-3, with 8 bases fitting TRBD1. Germline lookup yields CDR1 MDHEN and CDR2 SYDVKM. V dropped 7 bases and J dropped 1; count of bases not matched to a gene: 13. The CDR3 consists of 17 residues. The CDR3 reads CASTVHPQDRGTDTQYF. CDR3 bases: TGTGCCAGCACCGTTCACCCCCAGGACAGGGGCACAGATACGCAGTATTTT.

The chain has TRBV7-6 and TRBJ2-2, with D possibly TRBD1 on 5 matching bases. Germline V gene sequence: CDR1 SGHVS, CDR2 FNYEAQ. The CDR3 is made up of 16 amino acids. The ends were cut back, 1 base at V and 5 bases at J, with 14 bases in the middle. The CDR3 is CASSLGIDRRTGELFF. CDR3 nucleotide sequence: TGTGCCAGCAGCTTAGGGATAGACAGAAGAACCGGGGAGCTGTTTTTT. Together with reference TRBV7-6 and TRBJ2-2, the CDR3 gives the full variable domain: GAGVSQSPRYKVTKRGQDVALRCDPISGHVSLYWYRQALGQGPEFLTYFNYEAQQDKSGLPNDRFSAERPEGSISTLTIQRTEQRDSAMYRCASSLGIDRRTGELFFGEGSRLTVL.

This clonotype has at least ten counts. This chain joins TRBV6-6 and TRBJ2-7, with 11 bases fitting TRBD2. V was pared by 7 bases and J by 0 bases, with 14 bases of the junction left unmatched. The CDR3 spans 18 residues. CDR1 and CDR2 from the germline V gene are MNHNY and SVGAGI (reference sequence). The CDR3 DNA follows: TGTGCCAGCACCGGGCCGGGACTAGCGGAGGCCCTCTCCTACGAGCAGTACTTC. Amino acid sequence: CASTGPGLAEALSYEQYF.

This clonotype was observed many times. The CDR3 sequence: CASRVAGSNTEAFF. The CDR3 region has the DNA TGCGCCAGCAGGGTCGCGGGTTCGAACACTGAAGCTTTCTTT. The chain uses TRBV5-1 and TRBJ1-1; D remains unclear. The CDR3 length is 14 residues. Per germline, CDR1 SGHRS and CDR2 YFSETQ. V shed 5 bases and J shed 1 base, with 12 bases lying between them.

A word on this clonotype: The junction differs from germline at one of its ends, possibly a read error. The chain is built from TRBV27 and TRBJ2-1, with TRBD2 matching 15 bases. This CDR3 has 19 residues. In germline, CDR1 is MNHEY, CDR2 SMNVEV (reference sequence). The CDR3 protein is CASGSDWTSGGANYNEQLF. In DNA form, the CDR3 reads TGTGCCAGCGGTTCCGATTGGACTAGCGGGGGGGCCAACTACAATGAGCAGCTCTTC.

In its sample, this clonotype was seen many times. The chain carries TRBV20-1 and TRBJ2-3, with TRBD2 as a possible D gene (5 bases). V was shortened by 0 bases and J by 8 bases, with 18 bases between the two germline ends. The germline V gene encodes CDR1 DFQATT and CDR2 SNEGSKA (reference sequence). This CDR3 has 15 amino acids. The CDR3 bases are TGCAGTGCTAGAGATTCTCGGGTGGTTGCGGGTACGCAGTATTTT. Translating gives CSARDSRVVAGTQYF.

As concerns this clonotype: Given a much more abundant clone one base away, this may be a read error. The chain couples TRBV4-1 to TRBJ2-1, with 7 bases aligning to TRBD1. The germline V gene encodes CDR1 MGHRA and CDR2 YSYEKL. CDR3 length: 13 amino acids. The CDR3, as DNA: TGCGCCAGCAGCCCACGACAGGGAAATGAGCAGCTCTTC. Protein: CASSPRQGNEQLF.

This chain joins TRBV27 and TRBJ1-1; D may be TRBD1 (5 bases). V was pared by 6 bases and J by 9 bases, with 20 bases between. This CDR3 is built from 14 residues. The germline CDR1 and CDR2 sequences are MNHEY and SMNVEV (reference sequence). The CDR3 DNA is TGTGCCAGCAGACTCCTTTCCCAACAGGTGAAAGCTTTCTTT. Protein product: CASRLLSQQVKAFF.

This clonotype has more than one count but fewer than ten. This sequence joins TRBV4-1 and TRBJ2-7, with 7 bases aligning to TRBD2. Germline trimming cut 4 bases from V and 4 bases from J; bases unmatched to any gene: 4. The CDR3 has 13 amino acids. Germline V CDR1 and CDR2: MGHRA, YSYEKL. The DNA of the CDR3 is TGCGCCAGCAGCCCAGAGGGACTATACGAGCAGTACTTC. It encodes CASSPEGLYEQYF.

This clonotype was seen many times. The rearrangement uses TRBV6-7 and TRBJ2-2, with 8 bases identical to TRBD2. TRBV6-7 carries the ORF label, with uncertain function. J gave up 5 bases and V 1 base, and 6 bases lay outside the gene matches. The CDR3 contains 16 residues. In DNA form, the CDR3 reads TGTGCCAGCAGTTACTTCTTGGAGCGGGAGACCGGGGAGCTGTTTTTT. Translation gives CASSYFLERETGELFF.

CDR3 DNA sequence: TGTGCCACCAGCAACAACAGGGTTGGCTACAATGAGCAGTTCTTC. Amino acid sequence: CATSNNRVGYNEQFF. This rearrangement joins TRBV24-1 to TRBJ2-1, with a possible D match to TRBD1 (6 bases). The CDR3 runs 15 residues. CDR1 and CDR2 from the germline V gene are KGHDR and SFDVKD. Trimming stripped 7 bases from V and 3 bases from J, with 15 bases between.

There are many counts of this clonotype. CDR3 bases: TGTGCCAGCAGTTGGCGCGGGGGACAGCCCCAGCATTTT. It is translated as CASSWRGGQPQHF. The chain has TRBV27 and TRBJ1-5, with D perhaps TRBD1 (5 bases). Trimming took off 4 bases at V and 7 bases at J, with 11 bases between the two ends. The CDR3 length is 13 residues. Germline V lookup: CDR1 MNHEY, CDR2 SMNVEV (reference sequence).

This clonotype has a handful of counts. The chain uses TRBV27 and TRBJ2-1, with 11 positions matching TRBD2. V shed 5 bases and J 8 bases; nucleotides not matched to a gene: 8. This CDR3 is 15 amino acids long. Germline V CDR1 and CDR2: MNHEY, SMNVEV (reference sequence). CDR3 protein: CASSELAGEIDEQFF. As DNA, the CDR3 is TGTGCCAGCAGTGAACTAGCGGGAGAGATTGATGAGCAGTTCTTC.

The rearrangement links TRBV19 to TRBJ2-1; D gene unclear. The CDR3 totals 15 residues. Germline V gene data show CDR1 as LNHDA and CDR2 as SQIVND (reference sequence). V lost 5 bases to trimming and J lost 4 bases, with 15 bases between them. CDR3 bases: TGTGCCAGTAGTTCAGGCCCCCTGGGATACAATGAGCAGTTCTTC. Its protein product is CASSSGPLGYNEQFF.

The chain uses TRBV19 and TRBJ2-2; the D is unclear. CDR1 is LNHDA, CDR2 SQIVND, per germline (reference sequence). V lost 2 bases to trimming and J lost 5 bases, with 6 bases between them. This CDR3 region has 13 residues. DNA of the CDR3: TGTGCCAGTAGTATATCCGTAACCGGGGAGCTGTTTTTT. Its translation: CASSISVTGELFF.